This TCR beta chain was sequenced for a study of Ad26.COV2.S vaccination and SARS-CoV-2 variants. Treatment of the sample: around 19 received Ad26.COV2.S at low or high dose, single or two shots; 5 received placebo; per-sample allocation not given. Repertoires come from day 63 after the first vaccine or placebo injection. An Ad26 vector expressing Wuhan-strain SARS-CoV-2 spike constituted the vaccine. Study-wide points: The authors reported substantial breadth in spike-specific CD8+ and CD4+ T cell responses after vaccination.

Assay used: immunoSEQ multiplex PCR; TCRdb lists only in-frame clones, some missing. The table has hundreds of thousands of clones, roughly 84% seen once; the top ten hold 3.4%. On this clone: Its antigen is not identified.

Trimming at V came to 3 bases and at J to 5 bases, leaving 6 bases not matched to a gene. The CDR3 is made up of 15 amino acids. CDR1 is SGHNT, CDR2 YYREEE, per germline (reference sequence). V gene TRBV5-4 combines with J gene TRBJ2-2, with TRBD1 matching 8 bases. The source material was peripheral blood, sampled in a trial of Ad26.COV2.S vaccine versus placebo. This clonotype was obtained from a person aged 18-60 years who received the Ad26.COV2.S COVID-19 vaccine or a placebo. CDR3 DNA: TGTGCCAGCAGCTCGGGACAGGTCGAGACCGGGGAGCTGTTTTTT. Translation gives CASSSGQVETGELFF.